This TCR beta chain was recorded in a study of T cell changes during pregnancy in multiple sclerosis. Generated by immunoSEQ multiplex PCR, the TCRdb table keeps only in-frame clones and is missing some. Here the sample spans some 30,000 clones, roughly nine tenths being singletons. This CDR3 comprises 14 residues. Losses at the gene ends were 3 bases for V and 8 bases for J; bases not matched to a gene: 7. Germline V gene sequence: CDR1 MNHEY, CDR2 SMNVEV (reference sequence). The rearrangement links TRBV27 to TRBJ2-1; 7 bases align to TRBD1. This receptor was taken from a female donor with multiple sclerosis, enrolled in a pregnancy study. Here the sequenced sample was CD8+ T cells from peripheral blood mononuclear cells, taken before pregnancy. The CDR3 is CASSFLGGLDEQFF. The CDR3 nucleotides are TGTGCCAGCAGTTTCCTAGGGGGCCTTGATGAGCAGTTCTTC.